This TCR beta chain came from a study of vaccination and CD4 T cells after COVID-19. Overall study: Culture controls were given either a CEFX pool, an HIV-1 Nef pool, or no peptide. Study results and caveats: Among those convalescent, a median roughly 90% of reactive clones emerged solely post-vaccination.

Oncomine TCR Beta short-read sequencing was applied to DNA from cultured CD4+ T cells. The template was genomic DNA from cultured CD4+ T cells. TCRdb passed the PCR reads through MiXCR, listing each CDR3 protein once. The top ten clones hold roughly a tenth of a sample with 11,000 to 15,000 distinct CDR3 sequences, approximately 55% of them seen once. The germline V gene has CDR1 SEHNR and CDR2 FQNEAQ (reference sequence). Losses at the gene ends were 7 bases for V and 9 bases for J; bases not matched to a gene: 13. CDR3 length: 14 amino acids. With respect to this clonotype: Its antigen is unidentified.

As to treatment: approximately nine-day PBMC culture with coronavirus spike peptide pools or control peptides (ViraFEST assay). Dates of positive PCR ran from March to December 2020, before US Alpha, Beta and Delta variants. The origin of this receptor is a human donor who had recovered from COVID-19. Sequencing was performed on CD4+ T cells from blood, cultured in vitro. The chain recombines TRBV7-9 with TRBJ1-2; TRBD1 matches at 8 bases. CDR3 sequence reads: CASTASDRGGSYTF. As DNA, the CDR3 is TGTGCCAGCACCGCCAGCGACAGGGGAGGCAGCTACACCTTC.